What follows is one TCR beta chain and its context. Assay: immunoSEQ multiplex PCR; the TCRdb copy retains only in-frame clones and omits some. The sample comprises about 84,000 clones, 90% to 95% of which are singletons, and about 0.99% rests with the top ten. The data were obtained in a study of T cell changes during pregnancy in multiple sclerosis. Germline assignment: CDR1 SGHDT and CDR2 YYEEEE. The CDR3 is 15 amino acids. V lost 0 bases to trimming and J lost 5 bases; unmatched junction nucleotides: 2. This specimen consisted of peripheral blood, obtained in the second trimester of pregnancy. The clonotype originates from a female donor in good health, enrolled as a control in a pregnancy study. The chain is built from TRBV5-6 and TRBJ2-5; the match to TRBD2 covers 12 bases. The CDR3 reads CASSLGTSGMETQYF. CDR3 DNA: TGTGCCAGCAGCTTGGGGACTAGCGGGATGGAGACCCAGTACTTC.